The sample holds one count of the clone carrying this T cell receptor beta chain. Its specificity is not known. Germline V gives CDR1 SNHLY, CDR2 FYNNEI. V was shortened by 6 bases and J by 6 bases, with 9 bases between the two germline ends. This CDR3 region has 12 residues. Terminally differentiated effector memory CD45RA+ cells were left out of the naive CD8 fraction, which was CD45RO-negative and positively selected for CCR7. Participating donors were healthy, HIV-negative adults free of recent acute infections or vaccinations. The assay was carried out at the deep level. The repertoire was sequenced with immunoSEQ multiplex PCR; TCRdb's copy has only in-frame clones and lacks some. Counted here are about 2 million clones, approximately 94% occurring once; the ten biggest clones make up 0.95% to 1.5%. The data are from a study of shared clonotypes between healthy human individuals. About the study: Plates per donor: three CD4 naive, three CD4 memory, two CD8 naive, one CD8 memory. The study, taken as a whole, reports: Naive subsets usually exceeded memory subsets in estimated richness.

The chain uses TRBV2 and TRBJ2-1; possibly TRBD1 for D (6 bases). The receptor was isolated from a man aged 18-30 years in good health. The sequenced sample was naive CD8+ T cells sorted from blood. CDR3 nucleotides: TGTGCCAGCAGCCTACAGGGCAATGAGCAGTTCTTC. Its protein product is CASSLQGNEQFF.